A single TCR beta chain is shown here with its context. The CDR3 extends over 14 amino acids. Germline V gene lookup returns CDR1 SGHRS and CDR2 YFSETQ. Trimming removed 0 bases at V and 8 bases at J, with 12 bases between. The donors were members of the validation cohort, which comprised around 110 subjects and was separate from the first cohort of some 680 subjects. This specimen belongs to a study of cytomegalovirus exposure and HLA in healthy donors. The assay was immunoSEQ multiplex PCR, and TCRdb's table has in-frame clones only and misses some. This sample yields some 110,000 clones, of which approximately 90% are seen a single time; around 2% belongs to the top ten.

This receptor was obtained from a man between 18 and 35 years old in good health and CMV-seronegative. The chain combines TRBV5-1 with TRBJ2-1; TRBD1 is a possible D gene (5 bases). The sample consisted of PBMCs. CDR3 sequence: CASSLGQGFDEQFF. In DNA form, the CDR3 reads TGCGCCAGCAGCTTGGGGCAGGGTTTCGATGAGCAGTTCTTC.